By sample fraction, the clone carrying this T cell receptor beta chain is medium-sized. This entry is derived from a study of blood T cell repertoires in COVID-19. On the study more broadly: Samples of COVID-19 (acute and convalescent) were obtained from the United States, Italy and Spain. T cells, B-cell-depleted T cells, or PBMCs supplied cDNA or gDNA.

Unmatched junction bases numbered 13, after V lost 5 bases and J lost 3 bases. The CDR3 spans 16 residues. Per the germline V gene, CDR1 is MNHEY and CDR2 is SMNVEV (reference sequence). In the original processing: Using reference gene primer amplification, nucleated cell counts were estimated. Data came from immunoSEQ multiplex PCR; TCRdb stores just in-frame clones and leaves some out. V and J calls and clone size follow that table, whereas D and trimming were derived from the DNA. The profile shows fewer than 70,000 clones, over 70% of them singletons. The sample taken for sequencing was peripheral blood. The clonotype comes from a human donor in a cohort sampled during active COVID-19. The V and J genes are TRBV27 and TRBJ2-7; 7 nucleotides align to TRBD1. The CDR3 DNA sequence: TGTGCCAGCAGTGAAACTCCCGGGACAGACGACTACGAGCAGTACTTC. As protein: CASSETPGTDDYEQYF.